This T cell receptor (beta chain) was documented in a study of PD-L1 blockade in urothelial cancer. Study summary: Patients commenced intravenous atezolizumab, 1,200 mg every 3 weeks, around 2014. The study recovered a median of roughly 140,000 T cells per blood sample. Analysis of blood occurred 3 weeks (second dose) and 6 weeks after treatment start.

Noted time point: peripheral blood 6 weeks after treatment start. The protocol was immunoSEQ multiplex PCR, while the TCRdb copy is restricted to in-frame clones and leaves out a portion. The sample yields tens of thousands of clones, 86% seen once. The V gene lost 0 bases and the J gene lost 1 base, with 3 bases spanning the gap. CDR3 size: 13 residues. Germline V gives CDR1 LNHNV, CDR2 YYDKDF (reference sequence). The chain uses TRBV15 and TRBJ1-1; D ambiguous. The TCR was taken from a man aged 60-69 years with urothelial cancer. This sample comprised PBMCs, obtained around atezolizumab (anti-PD-L1) treatment. CDR3 loop: CATSRDKNTEAFF. DNA of the CDR3: TGTGCCACCAGCAGAGACAAGAACACTGAAGCTTTCTTT.